These T cell receptor beta chains were read from a single sample in a study of blood T cell repertoires in COVID-19. Using immunoSEQ multiplex PCR, the repertoire was profiled, and TCRdb retains in-frame clones only, with some absent. Of roughly 200,000 clones listed, roughly 79% are singletons. The sample consisted of peripheral blood. The receptors were sampled from a middle-aged woman with COVID-19, enrolled during active disease. The CDR3 runs from the conserved cysteine through the conserved F or W. Each record gives: D gene, J gene, clone size, V gene, CDR3 protein, CDR3 DNA. The D gene is left open where the match is weak. The listing skips clone size in some rows; elsewhere it reads once, few, many or a size class.

NA TRBJ2-3 NA TRBV28 CASSFGGISTDTQYF TGTGCCAGCAGTTTTGGCGGGATAAGCACAGATACGCAGTATTTT
NA TRBJ1-6 NA TRBV30 CASTLTGTDSPLHF TGTGCTTCGACCTTAACAGGGACGGATTCACCCCTCCACTTT
NA TRBJ2-5 NA TRBV19 CASSGSQGGETQYF TGTGCCAGTAGTGGGTCACAGGGCGGAGAGACCCAGTACTTC
NA TRBJ1-1 once TRBV5-6 CASSFKSGRAF TGTGCCAGCAGCTTTAAATCAGGGAGGGCCTTT
NA TRBJ2-1 NA TRBV30 CAWSVTIASYEQFF TGTGCCTGGAGTGTGACAATTGCCTCGTATGAGCAGTTCTTC
TRBD1 TRBJ1-2 NA TRBV28 CASRTGQALVGYTF TGTGCCAGCAGGACCGGACAGGCTCTAGTAGGCTACACCTTC
TRBD2 TRBJ2-1 NA TRBV30 CAWSSGRANEQFF TGTGCCTGGAGTAGCGGGAGGGCAAATGAGCAGTTCTTC
NA TRBJ2-7 NA TRBV30 CAWNLLSYEQYF TGTGCCTGGAACTTGCTATCCTACGAGCAGTACTTC
NA TRBJ2-7 NA TRBV6-1 CASSEVPRAPYEQYF TGTGCCAGCAGTGAAGTCCCAAGAGCTCCCTACGAGCAGTACTTC
TRBD1 TRBJ1-1 NA TRBV19 CASSMGRGPTEAFF TGTGCCAGTAGTATGGGCAGGGGGCCCACTGAAGCTTTCTTT
TRBD2 TRBJ2-2 NA TRBV4-2 CASSREGLAGMSGELFF TGTGCCAGCAGCCGCGAGGGACTAGCGGGGATGAGCGGGGAGCTGTTTTTT
NA TRBJ2-3 once TRBV3-1/TRBV3-2 CASSQDRSSTDTQYF TGTGCCAGCAGCCAAGACAGGTCTAGCACAGATACGCAGTATTTT
TRBD1 TRBJ2-5 NA TRBV7-8 CASSSPGQQETQYF TGTGCCAGCAGCTCCCCGGGACAGCAAGAGACCCAGTACTTC
NA TRBJ2-3 NA TRBV9 CASSVAGTSTDTQYF TGTGCCAGCAGCGTCGCGGGGACTAGCACAGATACGCAGTATTTT
NA TRBJ2-5 NA TRBV7-3 CASGYKRGETQYF TGTGCCAGTGGGTACAAGCGTGGGGAGACCCAGTACTTC
NA TRBJ1-1 NA TRBV7-9 CASSLDRSNTEAFF TGTGCCAGCAGCTTAGATCGGAGTAACACTGAAGCTTTCTTT
NA TRBJ2-1 NA TRBV7-9 CASSLDGYEQFF TGTGCCAGCAGCTTAGACGGTTATGAGCAGTTCTTC